The rows below give T cell receptor beta chains drawn from one sample of a study of early T cells in non-severe SARS-CoV-2 infection. TCRdb called the 5' RACE reads again in MiXCR, with one record for every CDR3 protein. The sample has about 69,000 distinct CDR3 sequences, about 13% seen once. The specimen sequenced was whole blood. All receptors derive from an adult who was a healthcare worker with PCR-confirmed SARS-CoV-2 infection or an uninfected control (not recorded which). Each CDR3 is given with its conserved first and last residue. Each record gives: J gene, V gene, CDR3 protein.

>TRBJ1-2|TRBV12-3/TRBV12-4
CASNDSGSGYGYTF
>TRBJ1-2|TRBV29-1
CSVVGGSPRTGGYTF
>TRBJ2-7|TRBV11-2
CASSLGTEGTEQYF
>TRBJ2-5|TRBV28
CASSPHKYQETQYF
>TRBJ2-3|TRBV12-3/TRBV12-4
CASSTGSLNTDTQYF
>TRBJ2-1|TRBV7-9
CASSLIAGEFEQFF
>TRBJ2-2|TRBV6-5
CASSYSNRGGGELFF
>TRBJ2-2|TRBV18
CASSPPTGDTGELFF
>TRBJ2-1|TRBV29-1
CSVHEKAEQFF
>TRBJ2-1|TRBV11-2
CASTPGGSYNEQFF
>TRBJ1-2|TRBV6-2/TRBV6-3
CASRQNGYTF
>TRBJ1-1|TRBV4-1
CASSQDRRDRGYMQGAFF
>TRBJ1-1|TRBV6-2/TRBV6-3
CASSQGRREKTEAFF
>TRBJ2-5|TRBV29-1
CSVEEGGQETQYF
>TRBJ1-1|TRBV7-8
CASSSQGRTEAFF
>TRBJ2-5|TRBV5-1
CASRGRSQETQYF
>TRBJ1-5|TRBV11-2
CASSFRSNQPQHF
>TRBJ2-7|TRBV28
CASSLRTGTHSYEQYF
>TRBJ1-2|TRBV20-1
CSARDLGGYTF
>TRBJ2-7|TRBV11-2
CASSQGQEDEQYF
>TRBJ1-4|TRBV7-9
CASSLGAATNEKLFF
>TRBJ1-2|TRBV2
CASTATDNYGYTF
>TRBJ2-2|TRBV14
CASSPSRAPGELFF
>TRBJ1-1|TRBV10-3
CAISTGQENTEAFF
>TRBJ2-2|TRBV4-1
CASSQDLALTGELFF
>TRBJ2-3|TRBV11-2
CASSLHPGRSSTDTQYF
>TRBJ2-7|TRBV20-1
CSARGGLAGIEQYF
>TRBJ1-4|TRBV7-9
CASSLGTDNEKLFF
>TRBJ1-6|TRBV6-1
CASSKGGFSGDSPLHF
>TRBJ2-5|TRBV20-1
CSARVVPGSTQYF
>TRBJ1-2|TRBV6-6
CASSHLNDRGYGYTF
>TRBJ1-5|TRBV7-2
CTSSLVSGSNQPQHF
>TRBJ2-1|TRBV24-1
CATAGGGVYNEQFF
>TRBJ2-3|TRBV20-1
CSASPGTPDGRQYF
>TRBJ2-7|TRBV25-1
CASQGHFYEQYF
>TRBJ1-1|TRBV20-1
CSARDGTGGTEAFF
>TRBJ1-5|TRBV29-1
CSASQGGDQPQHF
>TRBJ1-6|TRBV9
CASSRADHSPLHF
>TRBJ1-1|TRBV6-2/TRBV6-3
CASNDRDEAFF
>TRBJ2-7|TRBV29-1
CSVEEREGYEQYF
>TRBJ2-3|TRBV20-1
CSARGLAGGRVTDTQYF
>TRBJ1-6|TRBV5-6
CASRWGAGSPLHF
>TRBJ2-3|TRBV6-4
CASRDRETDTQYF
>TRBJ1-1|TRBV7-3
CASYGTANTEAFF
>TRBJ2-3|TRBV6-7
CASSQLGIGTDTQYF
>TRBJ2-1|TRBV6-1
CASSETLGRMLAAPYNEQFF
>TRBJ2-5|TRBV20-1
CSARDGSVQETQYF
>TRBJ1-2|TRBV6-6
CASSIGEDGYTF
>TRBJ2-2|TRBV29-1
CSVTDSSGAFF
>TRBJ2-2|TRBV12-3/TRBV12-4
CASSPGPLGPNTNTGELFF
>TRBJ2-3|TRBV6-5
CASSPFRDFSTDTQYF
>TRBJ1-2|TRBV28
CASSQGPVYGYTF
>TRBJ1-1|TRBV5-1
CASSLAGRGGAEAFF